A single sample gave rise to the 10 T cell receptor beta chains below, sequenced in a study of cytomegalovirus exposure and HLA in healthy donors. PCR primers comprised 60 Vbeta and 13 Jbeta primers. Clones were sequenced by immunoSEQ multiplex PCR, and TCRdb holds only the in-frame ones, with some missing. The sample has about 97,000 clones, around 80% seen once. The sequencing sample was made of PBMCs. These receptors originate from a middle-aged man in good health and CMV-seropositive.

This clone was seen only a few times. The chain joins TRBV6-5 to TRBJ1-4, with TRBD1 identical over 8 bases. The CDR3 spans 14 residues. Germline loops: CDR1 MNHEY, CDR2 SVGAGI. V trimming: 2 bases; J trimming: 8 bases; junction bases outside the gene matches: 4. The CDR3 DNA is TGTGCCAGCAGTTACGGGACAGGAGGAGAAAAACTGTTTTTT. This gives the protein CASSYGTGGEKLFF.

This rearrangement joins TRBV30 to TRBJ2-5, with 8 bases lining up with TRBD1. The CDR3 runs to 13 residues. The J segment lost 4 bases and the V segment lost 4 bases, leaving 5 bases of the junction unmatched. In germline, CDR1 is GTSNPN, CDR2 SVGIG (reference sequence). The CDR3 region is CAWTGQGTETQYF. The CDR3 nucleotides are TGTGCCTGGACAGGACAGGGCACAGAGACCCAGTACTTC.

This chain links TRBV11-2 with TRBJ2-3; TRBD2 matches at 7 bases. CDR3 length: 15 residues. CDR1 and CDR2 from the germline V gene are SGHAT and FQNNGV. The ends lost 3 bases at V and 4 bases at J; junction bases unmatched: 7. CDR3: CASSFIGGSPDTQYF. DNA for the CDR3: TGTGCCAGCAGCTTTATAGGCGGGAGCCCAGATACGCAGTATTTT. Supplemented by reference TRBV11-2 and TRBJ2-3, the full variable domain reads EAGVAQSPRYKIIEKRQSVAFWCNPISGHATLYWYQQILGQGPKLLIQFQNNGVVDDSQLPKDRFSAERLKGVDSTLKIQPAKLEDSAVYLCASSFIGGSPDTQYFGPGTRLTVL.

The chain has TRBV4-1 and TRBJ2-1, with 10 bases lining up with TRBD2. CDR3 length: 16 residues. Germline loops: CDR1 MGHRA, CDR2 YSYEKL. With V trimmed by 4 bases and J by 7 bases, 10 bases remained unmatched. CDR3 region: CASSPQSLAGANEQFF. The CDR3 DNA reads TGCGCCAGCAGCCCCCAAAGCCTAGCGGGAGCTAATGAGCAGTTCTTC.

This rearrangement joins TRBV29-1 to TRBJ2-3; D is possibly TRBD1 (7 bases). Between the trimmed V and J ends, which lost 6 bases and 3 bases, there was a span of 16 bases. Germline V gene lookup returns CDR1 SQVTM and CDR2 ANQGSEA. This CDR3 is 14 amino acids long. The CDR3 loop reads CSVPGQEGTDTQYF. DNA of the CDR3: TGCAGCGTCCCCGGACAGGAGGGTACAGATACGCAGTATTTT.

The chain employs TRBV2 and TRBJ1-4, with a tentative D call TRBD1 (6 bases). The CDR3 extends over 15 amino acids. Trimming stripped 0 bases from V and 7 bases from J, with 12 bases between. Germline CDR1 reads SNHLY; CDR2 reads FYNNEI. Here the CDR3 DNA reads TGTGCCAGCAGTGAAGCGGGGGGGCGCGGTGAAAAACTGTTTTTT. It specifies CASSEAGGRGEKLFF.

This clone was counted a single time. The rearrangement joins TRBV5-1 to TRBJ2-7; 10 bases align to TRBD2. CDR1 and CDR2 from the germline V gene are SGHRS and YFSETQ. There are 16 residues in the CDR3. V shed 0 bases and J 4 bases; nucleotides not matched to a gene: 7. The CDR3 coding sequence is TGCGCCAGCAGCTTGGAGACTAGCGGGTACCTATACGAGCAGTACTTC. This sequence encodes CASSLETSGYLYEQYF.

The CDR3 DNA reads TGTGCCAGCAGCGGGATAAGGGACACGATGGTCGATGAGCAGTTCTTC. Translation gives CASSGIRDTMVDEQFF. This chain uses TRBV7-6 with TRBJ2-1; a possible D gene is TRBD1 (6 bases). Germline lookup yields CDR1 SGHVS and CDR2 FNYEAQ. The CDR3 totals 16 residues. V was trimmed by 5 bases and J by 8 bases, leaving 22 bases between them.

V and J are TRBV2 and TRBJ2-1; 11 bases are a match to TRBD2. This CDR3 contains 15 residues. The J segment lost 6 bases and the V segment lost 5 bases, leaving 6 bases of the junction unmatched. Germline CDR1 reads SNHLY; CDR2 reads FYNNEI. CDR3 protein: CASSRLAGGPNEQFF. CDR3 bases: TGTGCCAGCAGTCGTCTAGCGGGAGGACCCAATGAGCAGTTCTTC.

The J gene is TRBJ1-2, the V gene TRBV29-1; perhaps TRBD1 as D (6 bases). Germline V lookup: CDR1 SQVTM, CDR2 ANQGSEA. The CDR3 contains 19 residues. The V gene lost 5 bases and the J gene lost 4 bases, with 32 bases spanning the gap. The CDR3 DNA reads TGCAGCGTTCCTAGGCTAGGGTGGTCAGGGGCAGAGAGGGGCTATGGCTACACCTTC. This translates into CSVPRLGWSGAERGYGYTF.